A single sample gave rise to the 26 T cell receptor beta chains below, sequenced in a study of blood T cells in healthy people across ages. Primers used in a second PCR of about 7 to 12 cycles were a sample-barcoded 5' primer and a J-beta primer mix. TCRdb processed the 5' RACE reads anew with MiXCR; each CDR3 protein has one entry. The table records 870,000 or so distinct CDR3 sequences, 29% of them present only once. What was sequenced was blood. These TCRs come from a woman older than 75 in good health.

Of note for this clonotype: This may be a read error, as it is one base from a much larger clone. The gene calls are TRBV21-1 and TRBJ2-5; the table names TRBD1, a call not compared with the DNA. TRBV21-1 is labeled a pseudogene. The CDR3 is made up of 13 amino acids. The DNA for the CDR3 is TGTGCCAACCATACCGGGACAGGGTTTGAGCAGTACTTC. Translation: CANHTGTGFEQYF.

In its sample, this clonotype was seen many times. The chain links TRBV7-9 to TRBJ1-2, with 7 bases that match TRBD1. The junction had 10 bases not matched to a gene; V was cut back by 8 bases and J by 1 base. Germline CDR1 reads SEHNR; CDR2 reads FQNEAQ (reference sequence). The CDR3 spans 15 residues. Here the CDR3 DNA reads TGTGCCAGCGGACCCGGGACAGAGGTTAACTATGGCTACACCTTC. As protein: CASGPGTEVNYGYTF.

This clonotype was found many times. The chain uses TRBV5-5 and TRBJ2-1, with 8 bases fitting TRBD2. CDR3 length: 15 amino acids. V shed 4 bases, J shed 9 bases, and the junction held 12 bases outside the gene matches. Germline CDR1 is SGHKS and CDR2 is YYEKEE (reference sequence). CDR3 region: CASSPPPGGATEQFF. CDR3 DNA sequence: TGTGCCAGCAGCCCCCCGCCCGGGGGGGCAACTGAGCAGTTCTTC.

CDR3 loop: CAISDRAPSGETQYF. The CDR3 bases are TGTGCCATCAGTGACAGAGCCCCATCGGGGGAGACCCAGTACTTC. The chain uses TRBV10-3 and TRBJ2-5; possibly TRBD2 for D (5 bases). The CDR3 sequence is 15 residues long. Trimming removed 3 bases at V and 5 bases at J, with 16 bases between. CDR1 ENHRY and CDR2 SYGVKD come from the germline V gene.

With respect to this clonotype: A much more abundant neighbour one base away suggests this may be a read error. The chain links TRBV6-1 to TRBJ2-5, with TRBD2 as a possible D gene (7 bases). The CDR3 consists of 15 residues. V was clipped by 9 bases and J by 11 bases, with 28 bases between them. Per the germline V gene, CDR1 is MNHNS and CDR2 is SASEGT. The CDR3 loop reads CASRLGGWGRNEQYF. CDR3 DNA: TGTGCCAGTAGACTGGGAGGGTGGGGGCGCAATGAGCAGTACTTC.

This clonotype was seen many times. V is TRBV5-1 and J is TRBJ1-6; D ambiguous. Germline lookup yields CDR1 SGHRS and CDR2 YFSETQ. V was trimmed by 5 bases and J by 0 bases, leaving 12 bases between them. The CDR3 is made up of 16 amino acids. Here the CDR3 reads CASRATVSSYNSPLHF. In nucleotides, the CDR3 is TGCGCCAGCAGAGCGACCGTGAGCTCCTATAATTCACCCCTCCACTTT.

This clonotype was seen a few times. This chain joins TRBV6-2 or TRBV6-3 and TRBJ2-7; D call uncertain. This CDR3 spans 15 amino acids. CDR1 and CDR2 from the germline V gene are MNHEY and SVGEGT. Deletions cut 6 bases from V and 2 bases from J, with 17 bases between. CDR3 protein: CASRQVRRATYEQYF. CDR3 sequence (DNA): TGTGCCAGCAGGCAAGTTCGACGGGCCACCTACGAGCAGTACTTC.

This clonotype was picked up many times. The chain couples TRBV6-6 to TRBJ2-1; 11 bases are a match to TRBD2. The CDR3 has 15 amino acids. Germline V CDR1 and CDR2: MNHNY, SVGAGI (reference sequence). After removal of 4 bases from V and 5 bases from J, the junction contained 4 bases not matched to a gene. The CDR3 reads CASSSGTSGNNEQFF. CDR3 DNA sequence: TGTGCCAGCAGTTCCGGGACTAGCGGAAACAATGAGCAGTTCTTC.

The chain has TRBV5-1 and TRBJ2-2, with D possibly being TRBD1 (6 bases). In germline, CDR1 is SGHRS, CDR2 YFSETQ. V was trimmed by 0 bases and J by 3 bases, leaving 9 bases between them. This CDR3 spans 15 amino acids. This CDR3 is CASSLASGDTGELFF. CDR3 DNA: TGCGCCAGCAGCTTGGCTTCAGGGGACACCGGGGAGCTGTTTTTT.

This clonotype was counted ten times or more. This chain connects TRBV12-3 or TRBV12-4 to TRBJ1-6; D might be TRBD1 (6 bases). V shed 8 bases and J shed 8 bases, with 16 bases lying between them. CDR3 length: 14 residues. CDR3 in amino acids: CASESGKGDSPLHF. The CDR3 nucleotides are TGTGCCAGCGAATCCGGGAAGGGGGATTCACCCCTCCACTTT.

This clonotype came up once. This chain links TRBV20-1 with TRBJ2-5, with TRBD1 identical over 12 bases. Trimming removed 5 bases from V and 3 bases from J; junction bases left unmatched: 10. The CDR3 runs 16 residues. Per the germline V gene, CDR1 is DFQATT and CDR2 is SNEGSKA (reference sequence). The CDR3 region has the DNA TGCAGTGCTCATCCCGGGACAGGGGGCGGAAAAGAGACCCAGTACTTC. Amino acid sequence: CSAHPGTGGGKETQYF.

This chain uses TRBV6-2 or TRBV6-3 with TRBJ2-5; D is ambiguous. This CDR3 comprises 15 residues. The germline CDR1 and CDR2 sequences are MNHEY and SVGEGT. V lost 5 bases to trimming and J lost 0 bases, with 13 bases between them. CDR3 sequence reads: CASSPLGPDQETQYF. The DNA for the CDR3 is TGTGCCAGCAGTCCCTTAGGGCCGGACCAAGAGACCCAGTACTTC.

On this clonotype itself: A much larger clone lies one base from this, so it may be a read error. This rearrangement joins TRBV5-1 to TRBJ2-5, with 9 bases lining up with TRBD1. CDR3 length: 14 residues. Germline CDR1 reads SGHRS; CDR2 reads YFSETQ. The CDR3 loop reads CVSSKDGTGYEQYF. DNA of the CDR3: TGCGTCAGCAGCAAGGACGGGACAGGGTATGAGCAGTACTTC.

This clonotype was detected a few times. The genes are TRBV6-2 or TRBV6-3 and TRBJ2-3; perhaps TRBD2 as D (7 bases). Germline V gives CDR1 MNHEY, CDR2 SVGEGT. The ends were cut back, 4 bases at V and 5 bases at J, with 16 bases in the middle. There are 15 residues in the CDR3. The CDR3 loop reads CASSSAGAGEDTQYF. The DNA of the CDR3 is TGTGCCAGCAGTTCGGCGGGGGCCGGGGAAGATACGCAGTATTTT.

A word on this clonotype: The junction and the germline gene differ at one end; a read error may be behind it. The chain uses TRBV3-1 and TRBJ2-5, with 8 bases fitting TRBD2. This CDR3 is 13 amino acids long. Germline-derived CDR1 and CDR2 are LGHDT and YNNKEL (reference sequence). The CDR3 reads CASTGTRGEAQYF. As DNA, the CDR3 is TGTGCCAGCACAGGGACTAGGGGAGAGGCCCAGTACTTC.

The sample holds a few counts of this clonotype. The chain carries TRBV7-2 and TRBJ2-1, with TRBD2 as a possible D gene (7 bases). The last part of the DNA fits TRBJ2-7 better; the J call may be wrong. CDR1 is SGHTA and CDR2 is FQGNSA in the germline V gene. The CDR3 is 16 amino acids. CDR3 bases: TGTGCCAGCAGCCCGACTGGGGGGGCCCCCTACAATGAGCAGTACTTC. It translates to CASSPTGGAPYNEQYF.

This clonotype came up many times. The chain links TRBV27 to TRBJ2-7; D possibly corresponds to TRBD2 (6 bases). Per the germline V gene, CDR1 is MNHEY and CDR2 is SMNVEV (reference sequence). The germline V and J ends were trimmed by 3 bases and 3 bases, with 15 bases remaining between them. The CDR3 loop spans 15 amino acids. The CDR3 nucleotides are TGTGCCAGCAGTTTGGGACTCCCCGGAGGCTACGAGCAGTACTTC. It yields the protein CASSLGLPGGYEQYF.

This clonotype came up many times. The genes are TRBV7-9 and TRBJ2-1; TRBD2 matches at 7 bases. Germline CDR1 and CDR2: SEHNR and FQNEAQ (reference sequence). CDR3 length equals 13 residues. J was trimmed by 6 bases and V by 5 bases; bases with no gene match: 4. The CDR3 loop is CASSLGLINEQFF. The CDR3 nucleotides are TGTGCCAGCAGCCTGGGACTAATCAATGAGCAGTTCTTC.

This rearrangement joins TRBV25-1 to TRBJ2-5; perhaps TRBD2 as D (5 bases). The J call may be mistaken, given a closer DNA end match to TRBJ2-7. The germline CDR1 and CDR2 sequences are MGHDK and SYGVNS. The CDR3 runs to 15 residues. The CDR3 reads CASSDVGGRGYEQYF. The CDR3 DNA reads TGTGCCAGCAGTGACGTTGGCGGCCGCGGGTACGAGCAGTACTTC.

V gene TRBV21-1 combines with J gene TRBJ1-1. TRBV21-1 is deemed a pseudogene. The CDR3 is made up of 15 amino acids. CDR3 amino acids: CASSRLRKINTEAFF. CDR3 bases: TGTGCCAGCAGCCGACTCAGGAAGATAAACACTGAAGCTTTCTTT.

Of note for this clonotype: Since a much larger clone is just one base distant, this may be a read error. This chain links TRBV5-6 with TRBJ2-1, with 10 bases identical to TRBD1. CDR1 SGHDT and CDR2 YYEEEE come from the germline V gene. The CDR3 runs 17 residues. Germline trimming cut 4 bases from V and 6 bases from J; bases unmatched to any gene: 13. The CDR3 sequence is CASSGLIWGQGSNEQFF. CDR3 nucleotide sequence: TGTGCCAGCAGCGGGCTTATCTGGGGACAGGGGTCCAATGAGCAGTTCTTC.

To note about this clonotype: A read error may produce the germline difference seen at one junction end. The chain employs TRBV18 and TRBJ2-3, with 7 bases matching TRBD1. The CDR3 totals 13 residues. CDR1 and CDR2 from the germline V gene are KGHSH and LQKENI. CDR3 loop: CASSPPGTDTQCF. DNA for the CDR3: TGTGCCAGCTCACCACCAGGGACAGATACGCAGTGTTTT.

This clonotype has just a few counts. J is TRBJ2-2 and V is TRBV7-2; D gene ambiguous. The CDR3 loop spans 14 amino acids. V gave up 5 bases and J gave up 1 base, with 8 bases separating them. Germline lookup yields CDR1 SGHTA and CDR2 FQGNSA. The CDR3 sequence is CASSDMGNTGELFF. For the CDR3, the DNA is TGTGCCAGCAGCGACATGGGGAACACCGGGGAGCTGTTTTTT.

The V and J genes are TRBV20-1 and TRBJ2-1, with 9 bases that match TRBD2. Germline CDR1 is DFQATT and CDR2 is SNEGSKA (reference sequence). CDR3 length equals 17 residues. J gave up 7 bases and V 5 bases, and 18 bases lay outside the gene matches. The CDR3 DNA reads as TGCAGTGCTGGCCCGTTCCCTGGGAGCGGGGGGATAAATGAGCAGTTCTTC. Protein sequence: CSAGPFPGSGGINEQFF.

This clonotype showed up many times. The chain links TRBV20-1 to TRBJ2-7; D perhaps matches TRBD1 (5 bases). V gave up 3 bases and J gave up 2 bases, with 14 bases separating them. The CDR3 totals 14 residues. Germline V lookup: CDR1 DFQATT, CDR2 SNEGSKA (reference sequence). In nucleotides, the CDR3 is TGCAGTGCTAGTAGGGGAAGTATCACCTACGAGCAGTACTTC. This encodes CSASRGSITYEQYF.

This clonotype was seen only a few times. This chain uses TRBV11-2 with TRBJ2-5, with D unresolved. The length of the CDR3 is 13 residues. Per germline, CDR1 SGHAT and CDR2 FQNNGV. V lost 4 bases to trimming and J lost 6 bases, with 12 bases between them. The CDR3 nucleotides read TGTGCCAGCAGCTCTAGGCACCGAAAGACCCAGTACTTC. This sequence encodes CASSSRHRKTQYF.